The present entry profiles one TCR beta chain with its context. This CDR3 contains 20 residues. V gave up 4 bases and J gave up 5 bases; unmatched junction bases: 20. Germline V gene data show CDR1 as SGHRS and CDR2 as YFSETQ. This sample was taken from a study of spatial heterogeneity in lung cancer. About the research overall: Every unique TCR and UMI combination, on average, appeared more than ten times in raw reads.

One entry per CDR3 protein, called by TCRdb with MiXCR from the 5' RACE reads. The table includes tens of thousands of distinct CDR3 sequences, 6.9% detected once. The time point was: sample taken at primary tumor resection. The input material, whole RNA from tumor, nontumor lung or frozen PBMC, was sequenced unsorted. A total of around 76 untreated early-stage non-small cell lung cancer patients served as donors. The source was PBMCs, collected at surgery. The source is a male donor with early-stage non-small cell lung cancer. This chain uses TRBV5-1 with TRBJ2-7; 14 bases map to TRBD2. CDR3 in DNA: TGCGCCAGCAGCCCAGACAGGGGCCCGGGACTAGCGGGAGCGAGGAACGAGCAGTACTTC. Amino acid sequence: CASSPDRGPGLAGARNEQYF.